One and the same sample provided the 31 T cell receptor beta chains below, sequenced in a study of somatic mutations in cytotoxic T cells in rheumatoid arthritis. Generated by immunoSEQ multiplex PCR, the TCRdb table keeps only in-frame clones and is missing some. This sample has approximately 21,000 clones; roughly 80% occur once, and the top ten carry about 3.5%. The specimen sequenced was CD8+ T cells sorted from blood. These receptors were taken from an adult with rheumatoid arthritis.

The chain recombines TRBV9 with TRBJ2-5, with TRBD2 matching over 8 bases. The length of the CDR3 is 15 residues. The germline gives CDR1 SGDLS, CDR2 YYNGEE. V gave up 3 bases and J gave up 1 base; unmatched junction bases: 5. CDR3 coding DNA: TGTGCCAGCAGCGAGCGGGGGCCCTTCCAAGAGACCCAGTACTTC. It yields the protein CASSERGPFQETQYF.

Here the CDR3 reads CANINPGQGYPGNTIYF. The CDR3 nucleotides read TGTGCCAACATTAATCCGGGACAGGGGTATCCTGGAAACACCATATATTTT. This chain uses TRBV21-1 with TRBJ1-3; TRBD1, the table's D call, lacks a check against the DNA. TRBV21-1 is a pseudogene segment. CDR3 length: 17 residues.

The genes are TRBV27 and TRBJ2-2, with D perhaps matching TRBD2 (6 bases). V lost 0 bases and J 4 bases, leaving 21 bases between the germline ends. The CDR3 has 19 amino acids. Germline-derived CDR1 and CDR2 are MNHEY and SMNVEV (reference sequence). The CDR3 DNA reads TGTGCCAGCAGTTTATCGAGGTGGGCGGGGAGCTTTCCCACCGGGGAGCTGTTTTTT. Its translation: CASSLSRWAGSFPTGELFF.

The V and J genes are TRBV27 and TRBJ2-2, with 8 bases aligning to TRBD2. This CDR3 comprises 14 residues. CDR1 and CDR2 from the germline V gene are MNHEY and SMNVEV (reference sequence). With 6 bases clipped from V and 6 bases from J, the junction kept 6 bases outside the gene matches. The CDR3 coding sequence is TGTGCCAGCAGCCTCGGGGGGGCGGCCGGGGAGCTGTTTTTT. Translation gives CASSLGGAAGELFF.

The chain links TRBV4-2 to TRBJ1-2; D uncertain. The V and J ends lost 0 bases and 7 bases respectively, with 6 bases between them. The germline CDR1 and CDR2 sequences are LGHNA and YNFKEQ. The CDR3 is made up of 12 amino acids. The CDR3 reads CASSQDGSGYTF. The DNA of the CDR3 is TGTGCCAGCAGCCAAGACGGTAGTGGCTACACCTTC.

This chain uses TRBV30 with TRBJ2-5, with TRBD2 matching over 8 bases. Germline trimming cut 0 bases from V and 5 bases from J; bases unmatched to any gene: 5. In germline, CDR1 is GTSNPN, CDR2 SVGIG (reference sequence). The CDR3 extends over 14 amino acids. CDR3 DNA: TGTGCCTGGAGTGTACTGTCGGGGGGGGAGACCCAGTACTTC. It encodes CAWSVLSGGETQYF.

The chain has TRBV4-1 and TRBJ2-3; maybe TRBD2 (6 bases). The length of the CDR3 is 16 residues. Trimming took off 4 bases at V and 3 bases at J, with 17 bases between the two ends. CDR1 and CDR2 from the germline V gene are MGHRA and YSYEKL. As DNA, the CDR3 is TGCGCCAGCAGCCTCCAGGGCCATGGGGGGACAGATACGCAGTATTTT. It specifies CASSLQGHGGTDTQYF.

The rearrangement uses TRBV7-6 and TRBJ2-7, with TRBD2 as a possible D gene (6 bases). The CDR3 sequence is 16 residues long. Trimming pared 5 bases from V and 6 bases from J, leaving 23 bases between. Germline V gene data show CDR1 as SGHVS and CDR2 as FNYEAQ. This CDR3 reads CASSQHPGTQSGEQYF. The CDR3 coding sequence is TGTGCCAGCAGCCAGCATCCCGGGACTCAATCCGGCGAGCAGTACTTC.

The table lists this clone with a few counts. This chain joins TRBV4-2 and TRBJ1-5; D is possibly TRBD1 (5 bases). This CDR3 has 16 residues. Trimming removed 0 bases from V and 6 bases from J, with 15 bases in between. Germline V gene data show CDR1 as LGHNA and CDR2 as YNFKEQ. The CDR3 sequence: CASSQEEGVVAQPQHF. The CDR3 DNA reads as TGTGCCAGCAGCCAAGAGGAAGGGGTGGTAGCTCAGCCCCAGCATTTT.

This chain uses TRBV6-5 with TRBJ2-1, with 11 bases that match TRBD2. The ends lost 0 bases at V and 9 bases at J; junction bases unmatched: 7. Germline V gives CDR1 MNHEY, CDR2 SVGAGI. This CDR3 spans 16 amino acids. The CDR3 is CASSYSRLAGGGEQFF. DNA for the CDR3: TGTGCCAGCAGTTACTCCCGGCTAGCGGGGGGAGGTGAGCAGTTCTTC.

V gene TRBV11-3 combines with J gene TRBJ2-2, with 8 nucleotides matching TRBD2. The CDR3 runs to 16 residues. Germline CDR1 reads SGHNT; CDR2 reads YENEEA. V shed 5 bases, J shed 6 bases, and the junction held 11 bases outside the gene matches. The CDR3 bases are TGTGCCAGCAGCCAAACACCGGGACTAGGATCCGGGGAGCTGTTTTTT. Its translation: CASSQTPGLGSGELFF.

The gene calls are TRBV7-7 and TRBJ2-3; D is perhaps TRBD1 or TRBD2 (5 bases each). This CDR3 spans 15 amino acids. From germline, CDR1 is SSHAT and CDR2 FNYEAQ (reference sequence). Trimming stripped 3 bases from V and 2 bases from J, with 12 bases between. The DNA for the CDR3 is TGTGCCAGCAGCTTCGGTTGGGGGAACACAGATACGCAGTATTTT. Amino acids: CASSFGWGNTDTQYF.

This clone appeared once. The V gene is TRBV4-2, the J gene TRBJ2-7, with 12 bases identical to TRBD2. This CDR3 comprises 16 residues. V trimming: 2 bases; J trimming: 2 bases; junction bases outside the gene matches: 4. Germline assignment: CDR1 LGHNA and CDR2 YNFKEQ. The CDR3 protein is CASSQLPSGGAYEQYF. The DNA for the CDR3 is TGTGCCAGCAGCCAATTGCCTAGCGGGGGGGCCTACGAGCAGTACTTC.

The CDR3 bases are TGTGCCAGCAGCTCGCCGGGGGGGCAAGAGACCCAGTACTTC. The encoded protein is CASSSPGGQETQYF. The rearrangement links TRBV7-9 to TRBJ2-5; 8 bases align to TRBD2. The CDR3 extends over 14 amino acids. Germline CDR1 is SEHNR and CDR2 is FQNEAQ (reference sequence). V dropped 4 bases and J dropped 2; count of bases not matched to a gene: 3.

This clone has just one count. The chain is built from TRBV6-1 and TRBJ1-5, with 7 bases that match TRBD1. The length of the CDR3 is 14 residues. Germline loops: CDR1 MNHNS, CDR2 SASEGT. V lost 6 bases, J lost 2 bases, and 4 bases stayed unmatched. The DNA for the CDR3 is TGTGCCAGCAGCCCCGGGACAGGCAATCAGCCCCAGCATTTT. It is translated as CASSPGTGNQPQHF.

The chain joins TRBV9 to TRBJ1-1, with D maybe TRBD1 (6 bases). Germline V gene sequence: CDR1 SGDLS, CDR2 YYNGEE. V was clipped by 0 bases and J by 7 bases, with 16 bases between them. This CDR3 is built from 15 residues. The DNA of the CDR3 is TGTGCCAGCAGCGTAGATTGGGGGCGGCCCGGTGAAGCTTTCTTT. Amino acid sequence: CASSVDWGRPGEAFF.

The chain carries TRBV27 and TRBJ1-4, with D possibly TRBD1 on 5 matching bases. V was clipped by 3 bases and J by 1 base, with 12 bases between them. The CDR3 totals 16 residues. Germline V gene lookup returns CDR1 MNHEY and CDR2 SMNVEV (reference sequence). CDR3 residues: CASSLWGEGTNEKLFF. Written as DNA, the CDR3 is TGTGCCAGCAGTTTGTGGGGCGAGGGAACTAATGAAAAACTGTTTTTT.

The chain joins TRBV4-1 to TRBJ2-7; tentative D call: TRBD2 (6 bases). Trimming removed 6 bases at V and 2 bases at J, with 17 bases between. CDR3 length: 15 amino acids. Germline-derived CDR1 and CDR2 are MGHRA and YSYEKL. As DNA, the CDR3 is TGCGCCAGCAGTCTCAAGGCCGGGGGTCCCTACGAGCAGTACTTC. This encodes CASSLKAGGPYEQYF.

The CDR3 sequence is CASRGDSYSYEQYF. The CDR3 nucleotides are TGTGCCAGCAGGGGAGACAGCTACTCCTACGAGCAGTACTTC. This rearrangement joins TRBV2 to TRBJ2-7; D may match TRBD1 or TRBD2 (5 bases each). The V end lost 6 bases, the J end lost 0 bases, and 12 bases lay between the germline ends. CDR1 is SNHLY, CDR2 FYNNEI, per germline. The CDR3 runs to 14 residues.

The rearrangement joins TRBV6-1 to TRBJ2-7, with D possibly TRBD1 on 6 matching bases. CDR1 MNHNS and CDR2 SASEGT come from the germline V gene. The CDR3 totals 13 residues. With 3 bases removed from V and 7 bases from J, the gap between germline ends came to 13 bases. The CDR3 sequence: CASSETGILEQYF. For the CDR3, the DNA is TGTGCCAGCAGTGAGACAGGAATACTTGAGCAGTACTTC.

This chain links TRBV7-2 with TRBJ2-1; TRBD2 matches 8 bases. Germline V gives CDR1 SGHTA, CDR2 FQGNSA. This CDR3 is built from 15 residues. The V segment lost 2 bases and the J segment 8 bases; nucleotides outside the gene matches: 8. Here the CDR3 DNA reads TGTGCCAGCAGCTTATTAATGCGGGGGGATTATGAGCAGTTCTTC. Residues: CASSLLMRGDYEQFF. The variable domain in full, completed from reference TRBV7-2 and TRBJ2-1, reads GAGVSQSPSNKVTEKGKDVELRCDPISGHTALYWYRQSLGQGLEFLIYFQGNSAPDKSGLPSDRFSAERTGGSVSTLTIQRTQQEDSAVYLCASSLLMRGDYEQFFGPGTRLTVL.

The rearrangement uses TRBV4-3 and TRBJ2-2; 8 bases are shared with TRBD1. The CDR3 runs to 15 residues. The V segment lost 0 bases and the J segment 5 bases; nucleotides outside the gene matches: 2. Germline lookup yields CDR1 LGHNA and CDR2 YSLEER. The CDR3 coding sequence is TGCGCCAGCAGCCAAGACAGGGGGCCTACCGGGGAGCTGTTTTTT. This codes for CASSQDRGPTGELFF.

The chain couples TRBV5-4 to TRBJ1-1; D ambiguous. CDR3 size: 15 residues. V was pared by 0 bases and J by 1 base, with 10 bases between. CDR1 and CDR2 (germline): SGHNT, YYREEE (reference sequence). The DNA for the CDR3 is TGTGCCAGCAGCTTGGTAGGCGGCCCGAACACTGAAGCTTTCTTT. Its protein product is CASSLVGGPNTEAFF.

The rearrangement links TRBV19 to TRBJ2-7; a weak D match, TRBD1 (6 bases). Germline assignment: CDR1 LNHDA and CDR2 SQIVND (reference sequence). CDR3 length: 15 amino acids. The V end lost 4 bases, the J end lost 5 bases, and 18 bases lay between the germline ends. The CDR3 sequence is CASSTRDMTVNEQYF. The DNA for the CDR3 is TGTGCCAGTAGTACACGGGACATGACGGTGAACGAGCAGTACTTC.

This chain uses TRBV5-8 with TRBJ1-2; the D gene is possibly TRBD1 (5 bases). V lost 2 bases and J 4 bases, leaving 12 bases between the germline ends. The CDR3 has 14 amino acids. Germline lookup yields CDR1 SGHTS and CDR2 YDEGEE. This CDR3 is CASSLDSISYGYTF. The CDR3 DNA reads as TGTGCCAGCAGCTTAGACAGTATTTCCTATGGCTACACCTTC.

The chain is built from TRBV4-2 and TRBJ1-3; TRBD1 matches 8 bases. Germline V gene sequence: CDR1 LGHNA, CDR2 YNFKEQ. The J segment lost 10 bases and the V segment lost 4 bases, leaving 9 bases of the junction unmatched. This CDR3 spans 14 amino acids. Here the CDR3 reads CASSPYRGESTIYF. Here the CDR3 DNA reads TGTGCCAGCAGCCCTTACAGGGGGGAAAGTACCATATATTTT.

V gene TRBV29-1 combines with J gene TRBJ1-1; no clear D. The germline gives CDR1 SQVTM, CDR2 ANQGSEA. V dropped 4 bases and J dropped 1 base, with 7 bases sitting between them. CDR3 length equals 12 residues. CDR3 DNA sequence: TGCAGCGTTGTGGGTGAGAACACTGAAGCTTTCTTT. Protein: CSVVGENTEAFF.

The V gene is TRBV15, the J gene TRBJ2-7; D unresolved. There are 16 residues in the CDR3. V was pared by 0 bases and J by 3 bases, with 15 bases between. Germline-derived CDR1 and CDR2 are LNHNV and YYDKDF (reference sequence). As DNA, the CDR3 is TGTGCCACCAGCAGAGATCTTGGCGACGCTTTCTACGAGCAGTACTTC. Its translation: CATSRDLGDAFYEQYF.

The chain uses TRBV4-1 and TRBJ2-5; 10 nucleotides match TRBD2. The CDR3 loop spans 15 amino acids. Germline-derived CDR1 and CDR2 are MGHRA and YSYEKL. The J segment lost 2 bases and the V segment lost 4 bases, leaving 4 bases of the junction unmatched. Here the CDR3 reads CASSLLAGEQETQYF. DNA for the CDR3: TGCGCCAGCAGCCTTCTAGCGGGGGAGCAAGAGACCCAGTACTTC.

In DNA, the CDR3 is TGTGCCAGCAGCCCACCTAGCGGGGGGGCCCGGTCCTACAATGAGCAGTTCTTC. It yields the protein CASSPPSGGARSYNEQFF. The chain employs TRBV7-9 and TRBJ2-1, with 12 nucleotides matching TRBD2. This CDR3 has 18 amino acids. Trimming removed 5 bases from V and 1 base from J; junction bases left unmatched: 9. CDR1 is SEHNR and CDR2 is FQNEAQ in the germline V gene (reference sequence).

This clone was seen only once. The CDR3 coding sequence is TGCGCCAGCAGCTCACGACTAGCGGGGGGGCGAAGCTACGAGCAGTACTTC. This codes for CASSSRLAGGRSYEQYF. V and J are TRBV5-1 and TRBJ2-7; TRBD2 matches 14 bases. This CDR3 spans 17 amino acids. The V and J ends lost 3 bases and 3 bases, in that order; junction bases with no gene match: 8. CDR1 and CDR2 from the germline V gene are SGHRS and YFSETQ. Full variable domain (remainder filled in from reference TRBV5-1 and TRBJ2-7): KAGVTQTPRYLIKTRGQQVTLSCSPISGHRSVSWYQQTPGQGLQFLFEYFSETQRNKGNFPGRFSGRQFSNSRSEMNVSTLELGDSALYLCASSSRLAGGRSYEQYFGPGTRLTVT.